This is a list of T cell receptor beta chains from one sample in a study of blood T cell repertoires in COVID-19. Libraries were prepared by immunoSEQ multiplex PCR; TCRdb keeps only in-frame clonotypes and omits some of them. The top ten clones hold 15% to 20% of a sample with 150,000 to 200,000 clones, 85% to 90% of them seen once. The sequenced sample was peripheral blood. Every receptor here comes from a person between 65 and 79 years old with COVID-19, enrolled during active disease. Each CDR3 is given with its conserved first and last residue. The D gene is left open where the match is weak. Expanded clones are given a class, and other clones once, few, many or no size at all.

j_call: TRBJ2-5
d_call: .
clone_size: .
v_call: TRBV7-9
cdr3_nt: TGTGCCAGCTCATTCTCTTGGACAGAGATCCAAGAGACCCAGTACTTC
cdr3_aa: CASSFSWTEIQETQYF

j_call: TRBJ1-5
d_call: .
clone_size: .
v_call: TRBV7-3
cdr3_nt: TGTGCCAGCAGCTCCCCCCTTCGAGAGCCCCAGCATTTT
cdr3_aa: CASSSPLREPQHF

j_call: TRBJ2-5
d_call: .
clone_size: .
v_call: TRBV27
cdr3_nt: TGTGCCAGCAGTCCGTTCCTGGCTGCCCCCCCAATTGAGACCCAGTACTTC
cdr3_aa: CASSPFLAAPPIETQYF

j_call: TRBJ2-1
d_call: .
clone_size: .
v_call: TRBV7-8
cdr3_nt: TGTGCCAGCAGCTTAAGGTCCGGGCGCGGGTACAATGAGCAGTTCTTC
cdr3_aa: CASSLRSGRGYNEQFF

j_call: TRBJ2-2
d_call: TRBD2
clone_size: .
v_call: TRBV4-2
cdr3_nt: TGTGCCAGCAGCCATAGCGGGGGGCAGAACACCGGGGAGCTGTTTTTT
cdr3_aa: CASSHSGGQNTGELFF

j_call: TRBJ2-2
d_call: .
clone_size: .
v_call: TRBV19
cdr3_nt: TGTGCCAGTAACGCAGGGAGGCGAACCGGGGAGCTGTTTTTT
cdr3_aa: CASNAGRRTGELFF

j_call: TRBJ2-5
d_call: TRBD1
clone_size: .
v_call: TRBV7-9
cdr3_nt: TGTGCCAGCAGCTTAAGGACAGGGATAGAGGAGACCCAGTACTTC
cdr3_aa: CASSLRTGIEETQYF

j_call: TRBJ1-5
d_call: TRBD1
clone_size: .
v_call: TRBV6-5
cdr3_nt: TGTGCCAGCAGGACAGGGTTAAGCGGTCAGCCCCAGCATTTT
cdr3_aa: CASRTGLSGQPQHF

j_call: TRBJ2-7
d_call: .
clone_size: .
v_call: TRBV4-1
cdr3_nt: TGCGCCAGCAGCCAAGGGGCCAGATCCTACGAGCAGTACTTC
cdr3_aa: CASSQGARSYEQYF

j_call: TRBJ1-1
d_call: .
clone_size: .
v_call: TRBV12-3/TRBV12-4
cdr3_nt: TGTGCCAGCAATTTAAAGGGGGACACTGAAGCTTTCTTT
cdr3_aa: CASNLKGDTEAFF

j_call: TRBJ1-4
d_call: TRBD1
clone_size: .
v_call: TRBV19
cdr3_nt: TGTGCCAGTACTCGGGGGACAGTGTCTAATGAAAAACTGTTTTTT
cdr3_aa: CASTRGTVSNEKLFF

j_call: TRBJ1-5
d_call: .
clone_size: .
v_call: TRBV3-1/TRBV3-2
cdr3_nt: TGTGCCAGCAGCCAATCACTCGATCAGCCCCAGCATTTT
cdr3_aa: CASSQSLDQPQHF

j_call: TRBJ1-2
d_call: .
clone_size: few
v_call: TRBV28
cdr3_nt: TGTGCCAGCAGTTGGGGGCAGGACGGCTACACCTTC
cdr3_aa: CASSWGQDGYTF

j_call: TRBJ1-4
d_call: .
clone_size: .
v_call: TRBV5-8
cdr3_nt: TGTGCCAGCAGCTTCCGCACGGTTGCAACTAATGAAAAACTGTTTTTT
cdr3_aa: CASSFRTVATNEKLFF

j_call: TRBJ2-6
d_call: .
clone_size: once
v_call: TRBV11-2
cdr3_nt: TGTGCCAGCAGCTTAGGGTGGTTAGCTGGGGCCAACGTCCTGACTTTC
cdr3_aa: CASSLGWLAGANVLTF

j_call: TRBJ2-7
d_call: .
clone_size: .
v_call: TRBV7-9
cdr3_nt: TGTGCCAGCAGCTGGTGGGGGGACCCTCGCGAGCAGTACTTC
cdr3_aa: CASSWWGDPREQYF

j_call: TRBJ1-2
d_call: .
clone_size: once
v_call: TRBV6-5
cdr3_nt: TGTGCCAGCAGTTACATTCGGGGAACCTATGGCTACACCTTC
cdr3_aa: CASSYIRGTYGYTF

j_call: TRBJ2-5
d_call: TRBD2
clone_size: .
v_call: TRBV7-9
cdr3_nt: TGTGCCAGCAGCCCAAGACGTCTAGCGGGGGAGTTGAGGGAGACCCAGTACTTC
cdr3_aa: CASSPRRLAGELRETQYF

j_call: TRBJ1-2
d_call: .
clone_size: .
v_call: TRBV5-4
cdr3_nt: TGTGCCAGCAGCTTGCGTACAGACTATGGCTACACCTTC
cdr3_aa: CASSLRTDYGYTF

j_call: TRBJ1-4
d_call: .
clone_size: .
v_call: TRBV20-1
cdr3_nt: TGCAGTGGAGGGCTTTATGAAAAACTGTTTTTT
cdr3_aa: CSGGLYEKLFF

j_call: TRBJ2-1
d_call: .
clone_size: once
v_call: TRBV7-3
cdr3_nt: TGTGCCAGCAGCCCCAGCGGGGAGACAGGAGTCTACAATGAGCAGTTCTTC
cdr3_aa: CASSPSGETGVYNEQFF

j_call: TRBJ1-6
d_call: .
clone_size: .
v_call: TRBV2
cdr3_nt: TGTGCCAGCAGACCCCGACAGGACATCTCACCCCTCCACTTT
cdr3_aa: CASRPRQDISPLHF

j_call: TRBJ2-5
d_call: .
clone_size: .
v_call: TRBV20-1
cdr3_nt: TGCAGTGCTAGCAGTCAAGAGACCCAGTACTTC
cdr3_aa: CSASSQETQYF

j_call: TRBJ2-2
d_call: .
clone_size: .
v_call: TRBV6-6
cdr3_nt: TGTGCCAGCAGCCAGGGTTTAGGGGAGCTGTTTTTT
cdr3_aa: CASSQGLGELFF

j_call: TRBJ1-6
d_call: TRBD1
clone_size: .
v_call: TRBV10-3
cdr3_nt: TGTGCCATCAGGGAAACCGGGACAGGGAATTCACCCCTCCACTTT
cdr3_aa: CAIRETGTGNSPLHF

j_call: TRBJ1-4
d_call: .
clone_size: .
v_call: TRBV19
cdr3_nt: TGTGCCAGTAGTATCCGGCGGTTACATGAAAAACTGTTTTTT
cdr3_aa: CASSIRRLHEKLFF

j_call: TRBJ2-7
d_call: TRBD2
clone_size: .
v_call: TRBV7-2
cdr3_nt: TGTGCCAGCACCTTAACCGGGACTAGCGGGGGGGCCTATCCCTACGAGCAGTACTTC
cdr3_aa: CASTLTGTSGGAYPYEQYF

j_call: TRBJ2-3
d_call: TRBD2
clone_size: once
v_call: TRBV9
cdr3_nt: TGTGCCAGCAGCAAAACCGGGACTAGGAGCATTAATACGCAGTATTTT
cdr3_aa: CASSKTGTRSINTQYF

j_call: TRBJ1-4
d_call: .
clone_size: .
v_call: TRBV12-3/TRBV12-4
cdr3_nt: TGTGCCAGCAGCGGGACTCCGAGGGAAAAACTGTTTTTT
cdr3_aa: CASSGTPREKLFF

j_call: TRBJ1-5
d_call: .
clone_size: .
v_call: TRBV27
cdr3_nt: TGTGCCAGCAGTTCTACCCCACCCGGCGGGGGAAATCAGCCCCAGCATTTT
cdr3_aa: CASSSTPPGGGNQPQHF

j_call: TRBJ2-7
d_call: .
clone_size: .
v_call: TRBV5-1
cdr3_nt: TGCGCCAGCAGCGGCGGGCTCTACGAGCAGTACTTC
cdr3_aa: CASSGGLYEQYF

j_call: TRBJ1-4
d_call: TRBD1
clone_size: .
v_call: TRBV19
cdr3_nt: TGTGCCAGTAGTTTTTCCCGGGACAGTGAAAAACTGTTTTTT
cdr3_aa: CASSFSRDSEKLFF

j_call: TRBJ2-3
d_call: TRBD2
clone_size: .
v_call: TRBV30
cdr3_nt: TGTGCCTGGAGTCGCCGACTAGCGGGAAAGTATTTT
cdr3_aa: CAWSRRLAGKYF

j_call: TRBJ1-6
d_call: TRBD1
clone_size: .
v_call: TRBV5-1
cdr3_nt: TGCGCCAGCAGCCAAGACGGACAGGGGAATTCACCCCTCCACTTT
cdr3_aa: CASSQDGQGNSPLHF

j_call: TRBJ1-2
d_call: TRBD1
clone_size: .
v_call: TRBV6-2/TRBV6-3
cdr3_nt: TGTGCCAGCAGTTCGCTTCCGGGACAGGGTAGCCATGGCTACACCTTC
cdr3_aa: CASSSLPGQGSHGYTF

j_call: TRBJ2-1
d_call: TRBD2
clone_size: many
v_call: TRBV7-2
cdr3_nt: TGTGCCAGCAGCTTAGCAGCGGGAGCTTACAATGAGCAGTTCTTC
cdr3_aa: CASSLAAGAYNEQFF

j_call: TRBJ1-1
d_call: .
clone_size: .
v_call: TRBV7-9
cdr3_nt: TGTGCCAGCAGCTTAACCAGGTTTATGAACACTGAAGCTTTCTTT
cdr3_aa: CASSLTRFMNTEAFF

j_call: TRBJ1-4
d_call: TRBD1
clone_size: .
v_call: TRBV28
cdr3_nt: TGTGCCAGCAGTGGTAACAGGGGCAGTGAAAAACTGTTTTTT
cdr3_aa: CASSGNRGSEKLFF

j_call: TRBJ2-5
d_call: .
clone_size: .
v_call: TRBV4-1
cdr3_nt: TGCGCCAGCAGCCAAGCCACCGGCAGGGGCTATAAGACCCAGTACTTC
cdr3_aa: CASSQATGRGYKTQYF

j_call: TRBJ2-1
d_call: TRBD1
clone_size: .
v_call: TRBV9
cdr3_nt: TGTGCCAGCAGCGTAGCTCTGGGACAGGGAGACAATGAGCAGTTCTTC
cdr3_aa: CASSVALGQGDNEQFF

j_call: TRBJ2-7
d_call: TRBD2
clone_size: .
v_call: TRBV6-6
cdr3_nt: TGTGCCAGCAGTCGGACTAGCGGGGGGGTCGGGGGCAACTACGAGCAGTACTTC
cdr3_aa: CASSRTSGGVGGNYEQYF

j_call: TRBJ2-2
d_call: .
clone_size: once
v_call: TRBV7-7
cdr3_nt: TGTGCCAGCAGCTCGCGACAATTTTTTCTGGACACCGGGGAGCTGTTTTTT
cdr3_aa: CASSSRQFFLDTGELFF

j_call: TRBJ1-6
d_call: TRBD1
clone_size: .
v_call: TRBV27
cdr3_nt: TGTGCCAGCAGTACCCTTCCGACAGGGGGCTCTTCACCCCTCCACTTT
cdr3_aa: CASSTLPTGGSSPLHF

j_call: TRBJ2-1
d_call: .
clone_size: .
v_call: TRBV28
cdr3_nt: TGTGCCAGCAGATCCCCCGGGACATACAATGAGCAGTTCTTC
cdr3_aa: CASRSPGTYNEQFF

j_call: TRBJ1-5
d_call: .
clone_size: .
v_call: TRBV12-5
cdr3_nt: TGTGCTAGTGGTTTGGTAAGGGGGACAAATTATCAGCCCCAGCATTTT
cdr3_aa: CASGLVRGTNYQPQHF

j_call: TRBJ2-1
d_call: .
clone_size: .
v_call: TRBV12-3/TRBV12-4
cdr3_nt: TGTGCCAGCAGTTTACAGTGGCCCAATGAGCAGTTCTTC
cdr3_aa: CASSLQWPNEQFF

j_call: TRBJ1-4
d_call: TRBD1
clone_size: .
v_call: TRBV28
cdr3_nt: TGTGCCACCCGGGACAGAACTAATGAAAAACTGTTTTTT
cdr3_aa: CATRDRTNEKLFF

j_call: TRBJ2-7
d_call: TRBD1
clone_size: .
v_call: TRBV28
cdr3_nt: TGTGCCAGCCTCTCGGTACAGGGGGCCCTCTACGAGCAGTACTTC
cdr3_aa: CASLSVQGALYEQYF

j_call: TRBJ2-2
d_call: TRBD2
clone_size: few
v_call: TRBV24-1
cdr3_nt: TGTGCCACCAGTGATAGAGGACTAGCGAATCGAGCCGGGGAGCTGTTTTTT
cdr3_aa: CATSDRGLANRAGELFF

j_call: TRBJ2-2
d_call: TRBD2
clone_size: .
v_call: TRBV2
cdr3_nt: TGTGCCAGCAGTGAGAGAGGCGGGAGGTCCGCCGGGGAGCTGTTTTTT
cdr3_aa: CASSERGGRSAGELFF

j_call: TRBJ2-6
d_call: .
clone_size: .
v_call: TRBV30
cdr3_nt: TGTGCCTGGACCAAATCTGGGGCCAACGTCCTGACTTTC
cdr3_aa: CAWTKSGANVLTF

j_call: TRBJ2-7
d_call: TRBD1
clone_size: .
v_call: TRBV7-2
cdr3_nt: TGTGCCAGCAGCTCCTACGACAGGGGTTACGACGAGCAGTACTTC
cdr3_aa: CASSSYDRGYDEQYF

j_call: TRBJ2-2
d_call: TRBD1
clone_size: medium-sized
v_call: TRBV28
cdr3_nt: TGTGCCAGCAGGCCCACCGGGACAGGGTCTACCGGGGAGCTGTTTTTT
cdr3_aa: CASRPTGTGSTGELFF